The T cell receptor (beta chain) described here comes from a study of CD8 T cells in ankylosing spondylitis. Note on this clonotype: Its matching antigen is unknown.

The study's findings and limits: The authors found the disease-linked clones to be CD8+ and relatively rare in peripheral blood.

TCRdb ran MiXCR on the 5' RACE reads and lists one entry per CDR3 protein. The table lists just over 150,000 distinct CDR3 sequences, approximately 20% of them singletons, with roughly 8% in the top ten. The CDR3 is made up of 15 amino acids. Looked up from germline, CDR1 is DFQATT and CDR2 is SNEGSKA (reference sequence). V shed 5 bases, J shed 0 bases, and the junction held 5 bases outside the gene matches. The rearrangement uses TRBV20-1 and TRBJ2-2; TRBD2 agrees at 8 bases. The specimen sequenced was blood, either unsorted or a sorted T cell fraction (not recorded which). This clonotype originated in a male donor with ankylosing spondylitis or in good health (not recorded which). The CDR3 reads CSAQGLAANTGELFF. The CDR3 nucleotides are TGCAGTGCTCAAGGACTAGCCGCGAACACCGGGGAGCTGTTTTTT.